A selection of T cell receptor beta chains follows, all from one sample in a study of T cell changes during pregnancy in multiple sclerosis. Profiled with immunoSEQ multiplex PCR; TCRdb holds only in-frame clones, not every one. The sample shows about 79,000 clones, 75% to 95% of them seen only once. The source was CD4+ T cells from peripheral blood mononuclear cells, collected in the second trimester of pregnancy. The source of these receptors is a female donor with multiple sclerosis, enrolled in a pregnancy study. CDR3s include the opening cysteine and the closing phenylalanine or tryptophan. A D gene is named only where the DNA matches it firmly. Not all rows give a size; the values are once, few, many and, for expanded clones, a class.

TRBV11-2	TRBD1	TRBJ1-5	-	CASSPSGTSGGDNQPQHF	TGTGCCAGCAGCCCTTCTGGTACGTCAGGGGGCGATAATCAGCCCCAGCATTTT
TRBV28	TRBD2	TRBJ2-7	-	CASLAGVTYEQYF	TGTGCCAGTCTAGCGGGTGTAACCTACGAGCAGTACTTC
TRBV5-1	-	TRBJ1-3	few	CASSRTVGSGNTIYF	TGCGCCAGCAGCCGGACAGTGGGCTCTGGAAACACCATATATTTT
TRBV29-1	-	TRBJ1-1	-	CSVEVRGVGTEAFF	TGCAGCGTTGAAGTCCGGGGTGTGGGCACTGAAGCTTTCTTT
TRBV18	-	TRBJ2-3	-	CASSRPQAKDTQYF	TGTGCCAGCTCACGACCACAGGCCAAAGATACGCAGTATTTT
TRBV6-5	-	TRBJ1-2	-	CASMRGANYGYTF	TGTGCCAGCATGCGGGGGGCTAACTATGGCTACACCTTC
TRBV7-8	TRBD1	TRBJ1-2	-	CASSSRPSGQLYGYTF	TGTGCCAGCAGCTCTCGTCCATCGGGACAGCTCTATGGCTACACCTTC
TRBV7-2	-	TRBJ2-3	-	CASSPRDTQYF	TGTGCCAGCAGCCCGCGCGATACGCAGTATTTT
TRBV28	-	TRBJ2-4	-	CASTATGAKNIQYF	TGTGCCAGCACCGCGACGGGAGCCAAAAACATTCAGTACTTC
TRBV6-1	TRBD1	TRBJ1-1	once	CASSERQGMGNTEAFF	TGTGCCAGCAGTGAAAGACAGGGGATGGGGAACACTGAAGCTTTCTTT
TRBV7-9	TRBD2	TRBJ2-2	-	CASRETSGSPGELFF	TGTGCCAGCAGGGAGACTAGCGGGAGCCCCGGGGAGCTGTTTTTT
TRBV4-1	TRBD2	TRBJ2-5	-	CASSQELAGGEETQYF	TGCGCCAGCAGCCAAGAACTAGCGGGAGGTGAGGAGACCCAGTACTTC
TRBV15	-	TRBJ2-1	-	CATSRALGASYNEQFF	TGTGCCACCAGCAGAGCATTAGGGGCATCCTACAATGAGCAGTTCTTC
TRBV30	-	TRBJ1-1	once	CAWREGGARNTEAFF	TGTGCCTGGAGGGAGGGGGGGGCGAGGAACACTGAAGCTTTCTTT
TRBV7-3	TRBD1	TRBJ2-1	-	CASSAQPGTGRGFIYNEQFF	TGTGCCAGCAGCGCACAACCCGGGACAGGGCGCGGTTTTATCTACAATGAGCAGTTCTTC
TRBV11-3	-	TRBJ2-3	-	CASSLGGKRTDTQYF	TGTGCCAGCAGCTTAGGCGGGAAACGCACAGATACGCAGTATTTT
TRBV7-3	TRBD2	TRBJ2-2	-	CASSLFLAGNTGELFF	TGTGCCAGCAGCTTATTTCTAGCGGGGAACACCGGGGAGCTGTTTTTT
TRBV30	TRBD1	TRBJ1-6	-	CAIRQGDDSPLHF	TGTGCCATAAGACAGGGGGACGATTCACCCCTCCACTTT
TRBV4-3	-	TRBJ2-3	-	CASSPVRGTDTQYF	TGCGCCAGCAGCCCCGTGAGGGGGACAGATACGCAGTATTTT
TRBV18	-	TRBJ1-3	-	CASSPDISGNTIYF	TGTGCCAGCTCACCGGACATCTCTGGAAACACCATATATTTT
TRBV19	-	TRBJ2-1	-	CASSPETYNEQFF	TGTGCCAGTAGTCCGGAGACCTACAATGAGCAGTTCTTC
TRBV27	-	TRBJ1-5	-	CASSFRVSGQPQHF	TGTGCCAGCAGTTTCAGGGTTAGTGGTCAGCCCCAGCATTTT